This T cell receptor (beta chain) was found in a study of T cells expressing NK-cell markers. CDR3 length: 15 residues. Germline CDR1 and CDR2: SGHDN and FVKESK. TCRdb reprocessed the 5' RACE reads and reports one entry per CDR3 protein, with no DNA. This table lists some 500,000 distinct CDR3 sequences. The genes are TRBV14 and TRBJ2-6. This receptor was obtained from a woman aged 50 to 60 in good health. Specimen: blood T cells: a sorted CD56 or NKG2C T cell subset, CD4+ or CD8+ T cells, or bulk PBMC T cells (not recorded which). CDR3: CASSARMGGANVLTF.